The TCR beta chain described here comes from a study of T cells in Graves' hyperthyroidism and ophthalmopathy. Whole-study results and caveats: A model of 13 V-J pairs discriminated ophthalmopathy from stable hyperthyroidism. Among thyroid clonotypes expanded above 0.001, most also appeared in blood.

Amplified TCR beta CDR3 regions derived from RNA transcripts. Carried out on the TCR CDR3, a first-round RT-PCR used the HTBI primer set. TCRdb reprocessed the multiplex PCR reads with MiXCR, giving one entry per CDR3 protein. Seen here are about 620,000 distinct CDR3 sequences, about 16% observed once, and the top ten hold around 3.9%. A lack of ophthalmopathy progression within 18 months defined stable Graves' hyperthyroidism. This clonotype was counted a few times. Its antigen is undetermined. This CDR3 has 16 amino acids. The germline V and J ends were trimmed by 3 bases and 2 bases, with 14 bases remaining between them. Germline V CDR1 and CDR2: MGHRA, YSYEKL.

The sequence was obtained from a woman in her twenties or thirties with Graves' hyperthyroidism. The rearrangement uses TRBV4-1 and TRBJ1-3; D not resolved. Sample: blood. This CDR3 is CASSQNDGFAGNTIYF. In DNA, the CDR3 is TGCGCCAGCAGCCAGAACGATGGTTTCGCTGGAAACACCATATATTTT.